This record concerns one T cell receptor beta chain sequence. The sample is drawn from a study of blood T cell repertoires in COVID-19. Authors' methods: Reference gene primer amplification in the assay estimated nucleated cell counts. Method: immunoSEQ multiplex PCR; TCRdb's copy keeps in-frame clones and lacks some. The DNA was the basis for D and trimming; V, J and clone size are from that table. The sample lists approximately 250,000 clones; less than 90% were seen once. The sequenced sample consisted of peripheral blood. The origin of this receptor is a man aged 55 to 70 who had recovered from COVID-19.

CDR3 amino acids: CASSPGGADLAKNIQYF. CDR3 coding DNA: TGTGCCAGCAGCCCCGGAGGGGCCGATCTAGCCAAAAACATTCAGTACTTC. The V and J genes are TRBV7-3 and TRBJ2-4; TRBD2 might be the D (6 bases). Germline values: CDR1 SGHTA, CDR2 FQGTGA. Trimming shortened V by 5 bases and J by 0 bases, and 17 bases separated the two germline ends. The CDR3 spans 17 residues.